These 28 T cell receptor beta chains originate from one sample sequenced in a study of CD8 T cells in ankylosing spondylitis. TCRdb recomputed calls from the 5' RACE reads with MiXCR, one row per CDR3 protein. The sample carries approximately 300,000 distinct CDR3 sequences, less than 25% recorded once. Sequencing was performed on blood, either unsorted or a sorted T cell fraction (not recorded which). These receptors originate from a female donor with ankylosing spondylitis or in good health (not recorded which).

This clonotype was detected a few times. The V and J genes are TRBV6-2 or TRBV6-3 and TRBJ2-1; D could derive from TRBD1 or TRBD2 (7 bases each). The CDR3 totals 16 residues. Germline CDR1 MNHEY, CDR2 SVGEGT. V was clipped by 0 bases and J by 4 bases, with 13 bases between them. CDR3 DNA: TGTGCCAGCAGTTACTCAGCGGGACAGAATTACAATGAGCAGTTCTTC. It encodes CASSYSAGQNYNEQFF.

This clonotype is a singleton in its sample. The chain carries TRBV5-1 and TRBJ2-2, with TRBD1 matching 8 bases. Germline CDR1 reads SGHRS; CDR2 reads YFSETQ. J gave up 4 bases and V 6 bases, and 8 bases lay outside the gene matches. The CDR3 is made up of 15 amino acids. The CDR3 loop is CASTREQGGTGELFF. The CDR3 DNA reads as TGCGCCAGCACCCGAGAACAGGGGGGCACCGGGGAGCTGTTTTTT.

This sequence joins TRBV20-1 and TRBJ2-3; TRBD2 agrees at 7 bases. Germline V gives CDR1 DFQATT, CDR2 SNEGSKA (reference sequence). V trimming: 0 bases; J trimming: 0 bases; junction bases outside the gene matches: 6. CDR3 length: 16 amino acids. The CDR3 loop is CSARDLKRGSTDTQYF. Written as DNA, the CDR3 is TGCAGTGCTAGAGATCTCAAGCGGGGAAGCACAGATACGCAGTATTTT.

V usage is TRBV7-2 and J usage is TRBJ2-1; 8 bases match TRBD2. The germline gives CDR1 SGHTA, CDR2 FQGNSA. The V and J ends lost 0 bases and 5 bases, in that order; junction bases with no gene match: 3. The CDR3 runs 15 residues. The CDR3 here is CASSLAGLADNEQFF. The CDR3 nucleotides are TGTGCCAGCAGCTTAGCTGGACTAGCAGACAATGAGCAGTTCTTC.

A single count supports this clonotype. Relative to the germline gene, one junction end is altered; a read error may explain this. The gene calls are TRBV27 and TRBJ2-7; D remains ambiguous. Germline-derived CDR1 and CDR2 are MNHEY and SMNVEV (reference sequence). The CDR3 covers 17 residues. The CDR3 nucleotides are TGTGCCAGCAGTTTAAGCTTCGGCTATCGCCGCTCCAACGAGCAGTACTTC. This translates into CASSLSFGYRRSNEQYF.

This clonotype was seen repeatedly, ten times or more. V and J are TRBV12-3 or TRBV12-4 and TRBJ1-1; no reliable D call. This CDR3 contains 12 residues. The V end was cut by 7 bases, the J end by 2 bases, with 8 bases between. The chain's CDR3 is CASTPFNTEAFF. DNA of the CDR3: TGTGCCAGCACCCCCTTCAACACTGAAGCTTTCTTT.

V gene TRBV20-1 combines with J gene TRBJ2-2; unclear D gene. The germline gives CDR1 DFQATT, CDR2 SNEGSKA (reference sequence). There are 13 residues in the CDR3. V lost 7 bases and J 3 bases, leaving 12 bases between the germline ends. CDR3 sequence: CSVSAGYTGELFF. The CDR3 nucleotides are TGCAGTGTTTCGGCAGGCTACACCGGGGAGCTGTTTTTT.

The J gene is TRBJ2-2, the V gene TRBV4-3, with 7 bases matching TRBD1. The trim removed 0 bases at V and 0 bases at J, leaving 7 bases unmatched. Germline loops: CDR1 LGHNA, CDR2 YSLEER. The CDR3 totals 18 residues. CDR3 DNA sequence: TGCGCCAGCAGCCAAGATTTAACAGGGGCAGCGAACACCGGGGAGCTGTTTTTT. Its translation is CASSQDLTGAANTGELFF.

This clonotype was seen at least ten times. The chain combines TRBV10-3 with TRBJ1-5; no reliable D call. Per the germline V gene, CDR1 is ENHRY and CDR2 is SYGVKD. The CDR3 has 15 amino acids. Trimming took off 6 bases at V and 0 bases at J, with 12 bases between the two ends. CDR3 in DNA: TGTGCCATCAGAGGTGGCATAGATAGCAATCAGCCCCAGCATTTT. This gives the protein CAIRGGIDSNQPQHF.

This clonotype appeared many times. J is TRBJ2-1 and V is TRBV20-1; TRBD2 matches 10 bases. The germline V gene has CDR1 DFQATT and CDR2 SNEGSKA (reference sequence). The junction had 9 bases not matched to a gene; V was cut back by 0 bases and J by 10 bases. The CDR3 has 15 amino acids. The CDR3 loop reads CSARDSFLAGDEQFF. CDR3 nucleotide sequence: TGCAGTGCTAGAGATTCGTTCCTAGCGGGAGACGAGCAGTTCTTC.

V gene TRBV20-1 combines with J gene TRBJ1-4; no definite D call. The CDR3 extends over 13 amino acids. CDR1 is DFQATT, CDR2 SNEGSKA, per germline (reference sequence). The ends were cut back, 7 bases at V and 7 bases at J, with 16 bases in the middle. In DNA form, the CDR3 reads TGCAGTGTCCCGGGTCCCGGAGGTGAAAAACTGTTTTTT. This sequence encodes CSVPGPGGEKLFF.

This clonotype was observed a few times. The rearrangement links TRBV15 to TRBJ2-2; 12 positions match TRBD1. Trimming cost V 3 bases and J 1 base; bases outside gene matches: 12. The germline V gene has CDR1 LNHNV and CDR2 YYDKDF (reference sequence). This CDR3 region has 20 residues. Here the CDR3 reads CATSSPGTGGRSRNTGELFF. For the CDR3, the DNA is TGTGCCACCAGCAGTCCCGGGACAGGGGGCAGGTCCCGGAACACCGGGGAGCTGTTTTTT.

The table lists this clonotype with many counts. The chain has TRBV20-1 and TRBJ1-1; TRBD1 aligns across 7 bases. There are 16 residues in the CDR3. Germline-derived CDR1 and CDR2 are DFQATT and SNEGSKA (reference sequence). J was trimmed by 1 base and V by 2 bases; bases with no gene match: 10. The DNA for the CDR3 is TGCAGTGCTAGAACTAGGGCAGGGGGGTGGAACACTGAAGCTTTCTTT. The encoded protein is CSARTRAGGWNTEAFF.

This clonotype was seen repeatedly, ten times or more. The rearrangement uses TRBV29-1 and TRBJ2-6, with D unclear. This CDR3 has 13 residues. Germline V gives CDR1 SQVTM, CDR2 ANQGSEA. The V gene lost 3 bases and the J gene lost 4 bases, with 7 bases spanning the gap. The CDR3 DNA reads TGCAGCGTTGAGGGCCAGGGGGCCAACGTCCTGACTTTC. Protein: CSVEGQGANVLTF.

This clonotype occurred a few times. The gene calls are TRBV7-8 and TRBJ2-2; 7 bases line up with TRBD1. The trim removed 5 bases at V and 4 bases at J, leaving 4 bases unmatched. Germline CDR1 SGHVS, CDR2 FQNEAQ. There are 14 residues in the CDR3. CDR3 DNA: TGTGCCAGCAGCCTCGACAGGGTCACCGGGGAGCTGTTTTTT. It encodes CASSLDRVTGELFF.

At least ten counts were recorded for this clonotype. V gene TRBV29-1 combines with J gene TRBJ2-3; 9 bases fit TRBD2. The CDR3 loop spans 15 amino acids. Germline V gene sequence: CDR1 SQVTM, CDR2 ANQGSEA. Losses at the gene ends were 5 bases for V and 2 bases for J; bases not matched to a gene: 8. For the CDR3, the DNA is TGCAGCGTTATTTGGGCTAGCGGGAACACAGATACGCAGTATTTT. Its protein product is CSVIWASGNTDTQYF.

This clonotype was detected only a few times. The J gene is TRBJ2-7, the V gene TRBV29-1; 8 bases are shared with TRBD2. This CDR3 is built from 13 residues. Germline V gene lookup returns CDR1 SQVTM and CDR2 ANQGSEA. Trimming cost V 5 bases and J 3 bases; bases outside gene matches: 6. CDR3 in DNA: TGCAGCGTTCGTGGGACTAGGAGCTACGAGCAGTACTTC. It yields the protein CSVRGTRSYEQYF.

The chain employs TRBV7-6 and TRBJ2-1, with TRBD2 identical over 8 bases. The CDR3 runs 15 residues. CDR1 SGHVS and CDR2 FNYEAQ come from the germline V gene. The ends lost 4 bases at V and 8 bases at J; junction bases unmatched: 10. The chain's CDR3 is CASSSISGMGDEQFF. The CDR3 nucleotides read TGTGCCAGCAGCTCGATTAGCGGGATGGGGGATGAGCAGTTCTTC.

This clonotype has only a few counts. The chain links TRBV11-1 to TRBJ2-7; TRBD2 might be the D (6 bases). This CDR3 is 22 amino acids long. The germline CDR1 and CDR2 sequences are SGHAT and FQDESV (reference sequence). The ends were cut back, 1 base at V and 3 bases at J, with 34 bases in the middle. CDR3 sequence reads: CASSLVAHATPRRREYFYEQYF. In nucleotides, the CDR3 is TGTGCCAGCAGCTTAGTCGCCCATGCCACCCCCAGGAGGCGGGAATACTTCTACGAGCAGTACTTC. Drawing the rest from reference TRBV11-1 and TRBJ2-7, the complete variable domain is EAEVAQSPRYKITEKSQAVAFWCDPISGHATLYWYRQILGQGPELLVQFQDESVVDDSQLPKDRFSAERLKGVDSTLKIQPAELGDSAMYLCASSLVAHATPRRREYFYEQYFGPGTRLTVT.

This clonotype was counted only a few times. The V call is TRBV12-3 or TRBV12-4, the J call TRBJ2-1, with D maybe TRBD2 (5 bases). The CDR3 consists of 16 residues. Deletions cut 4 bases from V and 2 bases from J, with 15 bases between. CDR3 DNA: TGTGCCAGCAGTTCCGAAGCGGTTTTTACCTACAATGAGCAGTTCTTC. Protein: CASSSEAVFTYNEQFF.

The CDR3 is CASSSPPVVYEQYF. CDR3 nucleotide sequence: TGCGCCAGCAGCTCTCCCCCGGTGGTCTACGAGCAGTACTTC. The chain couples TRBV5-1 to TRBJ2-7; D gene ambiguous. The germline V gene encodes CDR1 SGHRS and CDR2 YFSETQ. The CDR3 totals 14 residues. The V end lost 3 bases, the J end lost 3 bases, and 13 bases lay between the germline ends. Supplemented by reference TRBV5-1 and TRBJ2-7, the full variable domain reads KAGVTQTPRYLIKTRGQQVTLSCSPISGHRSVSWYQQTPGQGLQFLFEYFSETQRNKGNFPGRFSGRQFSNSRSEMNVSTLELGDSALYLCASSSPPVVYEQYFGPGTRLTVT.

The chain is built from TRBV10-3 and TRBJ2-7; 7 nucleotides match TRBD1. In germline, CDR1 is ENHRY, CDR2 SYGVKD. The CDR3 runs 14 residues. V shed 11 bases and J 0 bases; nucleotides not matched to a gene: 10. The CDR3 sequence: CAARAGGSSYEQYF. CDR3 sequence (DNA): TGTGCCGCCAGGGCAGGGGGTAGCTCCTACGAGCAGTACTTC.

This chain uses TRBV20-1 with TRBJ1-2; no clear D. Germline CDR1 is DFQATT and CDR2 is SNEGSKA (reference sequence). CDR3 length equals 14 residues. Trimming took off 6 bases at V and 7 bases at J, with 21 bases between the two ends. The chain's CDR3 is CSAPREGEGGGYTF. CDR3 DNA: TGCAGTGCCCCAAGGGAGGGAGAGGGTGGTGGCTACACCTTC.

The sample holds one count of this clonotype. Here the CDR3 DNA reads TGTGCCAGCAGTTACGTGGGTGCTGAAGCTTTCTTT. Protein: CASSYVGAEAFF. This chain connects TRBV6-2 or TRBV6-3 to TRBJ1-1, with no clear D. The CDR3 covers 12 residues. V dropped 2 bases and J dropped 6 bases, with 7 bases sitting between them. The germline gives CDR1 MNHEY, CDR2 SVGEGT.

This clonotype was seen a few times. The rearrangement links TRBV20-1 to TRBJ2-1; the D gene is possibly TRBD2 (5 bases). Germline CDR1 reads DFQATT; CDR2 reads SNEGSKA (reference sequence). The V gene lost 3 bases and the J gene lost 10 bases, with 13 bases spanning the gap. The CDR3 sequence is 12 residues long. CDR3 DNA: TGCAGTGCTAGGAACGGGGAAAGCGAGCAGTTCTTC. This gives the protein CSARNGESEQFF.

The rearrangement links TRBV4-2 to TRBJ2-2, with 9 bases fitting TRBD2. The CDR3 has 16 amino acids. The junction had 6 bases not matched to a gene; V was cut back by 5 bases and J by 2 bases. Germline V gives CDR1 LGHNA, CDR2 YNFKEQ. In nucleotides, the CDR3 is TGTGCCAGCAGCTTACGACTAGCGGCCAACACCGGGGAGCTGTTTTTT. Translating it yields CASSLRLAANTGELFF.

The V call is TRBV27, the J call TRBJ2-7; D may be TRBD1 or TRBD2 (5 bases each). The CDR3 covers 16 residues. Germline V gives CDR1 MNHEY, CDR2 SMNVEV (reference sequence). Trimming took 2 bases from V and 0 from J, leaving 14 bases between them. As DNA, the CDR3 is TGTGCCAGCAGTTTAAGGGGACGGAGGAACTCCTACGAGCAGTACTTC. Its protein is CASSLRGRRNSYEQYF.

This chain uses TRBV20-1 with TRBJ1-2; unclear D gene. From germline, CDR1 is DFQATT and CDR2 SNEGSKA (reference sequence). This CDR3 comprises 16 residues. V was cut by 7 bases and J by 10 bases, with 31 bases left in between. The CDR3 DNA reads TGCAGTGTTCCTGATGGTCCAGGTAATGGAATGGGCTACTACACCTTC. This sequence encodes CSVPDGPGNGMGYYTF.